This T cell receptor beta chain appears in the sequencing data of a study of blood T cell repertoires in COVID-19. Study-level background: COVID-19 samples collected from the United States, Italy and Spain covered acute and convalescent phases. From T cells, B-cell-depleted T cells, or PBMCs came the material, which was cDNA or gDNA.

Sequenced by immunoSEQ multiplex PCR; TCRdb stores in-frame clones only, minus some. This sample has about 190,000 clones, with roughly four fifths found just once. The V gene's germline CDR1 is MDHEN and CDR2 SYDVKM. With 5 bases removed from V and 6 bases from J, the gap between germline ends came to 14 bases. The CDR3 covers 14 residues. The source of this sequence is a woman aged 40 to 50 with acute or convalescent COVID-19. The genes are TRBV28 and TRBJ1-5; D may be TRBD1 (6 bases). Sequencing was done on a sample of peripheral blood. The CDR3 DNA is TGTGCCAGCAGTAACAGGGTTTACGGTCAGCCCCAGCATTTT. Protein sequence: CASSNRVYGQPQHF. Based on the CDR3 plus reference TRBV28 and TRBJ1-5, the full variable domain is DVKVTQSSRYLVKRTGEKVFLECVQDMDHENMFWYRQDPGLGLRLIYFSYDVKMKEKGDIPEGYSVSREKKERFSLILESASTNQTSMYLCASSNRVYGQPQHFGDGTRLSIL.